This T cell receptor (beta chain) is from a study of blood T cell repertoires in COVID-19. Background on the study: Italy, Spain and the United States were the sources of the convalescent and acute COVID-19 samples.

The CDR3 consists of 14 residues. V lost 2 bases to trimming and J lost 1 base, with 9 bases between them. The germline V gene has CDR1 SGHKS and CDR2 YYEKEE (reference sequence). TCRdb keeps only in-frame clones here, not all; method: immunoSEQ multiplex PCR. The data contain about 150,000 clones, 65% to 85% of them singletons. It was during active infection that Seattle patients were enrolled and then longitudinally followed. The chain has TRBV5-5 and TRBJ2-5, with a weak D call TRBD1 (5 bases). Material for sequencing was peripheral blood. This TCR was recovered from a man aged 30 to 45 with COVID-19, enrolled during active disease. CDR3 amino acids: CASSLGHTQETQYF. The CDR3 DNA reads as TGTGCCAGCAGCTTAGGACATACCCAAGAGACCCAGTACTTC.